The 22 T cell receptor beta chains reported below all come from one sample, sequenced in a study of cytomegalovirus exposure and HLA in healthy donors. This PCR relied on a set of 60 Vbeta primers and 13 Jbeta primers. Repertoires were generated with immunoSEQ multiplex PCR, while TCRdb's copy carries only in-frame clones and drops some. The table includes under 200,000 clones, roughly 70% detected once. Sequencing input: PBMCs. All receptors derive from a girl between 10 and 17 years old in good health and CMV-seronegative.

The rearrangement joins TRBV6-1 to TRBJ2-1; 9 bases fit TRBD2. Trimming cost V 6 bases and J 1 base; bases outside gene matches: 4. The CDR3 consists of 15 residues. The germline V gene encodes CDR1 MNHNS and CDR2 SASEGT. DNA for the CDR3: TGTGCCAGCAGGCGGGGGGGTATTTCCTACAATGAGCAGTTCTTC. Its protein product is CASRRGGISYNEQFF.

The chain joins TRBV2 to TRBJ2-7, with TRBD2 matching over 12 bases. Unmatched junction bases numbered 9, after V lost 6 bases and J lost 6 bases. CDR3 size: 15 residues. Germline values: CDR1 SNHLY, CDR2 FYNNEI. The CDR3, as DNA: TGTGCCAGCAGGGAACTAGCGGGGGGCGTTGGCGAGCAGTACTTC. This translates into CASRELAGGVGEQYF.

This sequence joins TRBV14 and TRBJ2-1, with D possibly TRBD2 on 6 matching bases. Germline CDR1 SGHDN, CDR2 FVKESK. V lost 0 bases and J 7 bases, leaving 16 bases between the germline ends. There are 16 residues in the CDR3. CDR3 in amino acids: CASSQDREWQLNEQFF. The CDR3 DNA reads TGTGCCAGCAGCCAAGATCGGGAGTGGCAGCTGAATGAGCAGTTCTTC.

This clone has more than one count but fewer than ten. This specimen includes other DNA sequences encoding the same CDR3. CDR3 coding DNA: TGTGCCAGCAGTGTAGACAGGGCCCCCTATGGCTACACCTTC. As protein: CASSVDRAPYGYTF. The V call is TRBV6-5, the J call TRBJ1-2; 7 bases map to TRBD1. The germline V gene encodes CDR1 MNHEY and CDR2 SVGAGI. The trim removed 5 bases at V and 4 bases at J, leaving 7 bases unmatched. This CDR3 spans 14 amino acids.

V usage is TRBV7-3 and J usage is TRBJ2-1; D perhaps matches TRBD2 (6 bases). The CDR3 totals 15 residues. Trimming removed 5 bases at V and 9 bases at J, with 20 bases between. CDR1 is SGHTA, CDR2 FQGTGA, per germline. CDR3: CASSTLGRGDREQFF. DNA for the CDR3: TGTGCCAGCAGCACTTTGGGGCGGGGTGACCGTGAGCAGTTCTTC. The full variable domain, rest sourced from reference TRBV7-3 and TRBJ2-1, is GAGVSQTPSNKVTEKGKYVELRCDPISGHTALYWYRQSLGQGPEFLIYFQGTGAADDSGLPNDRFFAVRPEGSVSTLKIQRTERGDSAVYLCASSTLGRGDREQFFGPGTRLTVL.

The chain uses TRBV19 and TRBJ1-2, with 7 bases identical to TRBD1. The length of the CDR3 is 15 residues. Germline assignment: CDR1 LNHDA and CDR2 SQIVND (reference sequence). V was pared by 4 bases and J by 3 bases, with 8 bases of the junction left unmatched. CDR3 loop: CASSTSEDRDYGYTF. Here the CDR3 DNA reads TGTGCCAGTAGTACGTCAGAAGACAGGGACTATGGCTACACCTTC.

This chain connects TRBV19 to TRBJ1-2; D perhaps matches TRBD1 (5 bases). Germline values: CDR1 LNHDA, CDR2 SQIVND (reference sequence). This CDR3 has 16 residues. V gave up 4 bases and J gave up 7 bases, with 22 bases separating them. CDR3 amino acids: CASSTSPGGRGSGYTF. The CDR3 DNA follows: TGTGCCAGTAGTACGTCTCCCGGGGGACGAGGGTCTGGCTACACCTTC. Combining the CDR3 with reference TRBV19 and TRBJ1-2 gives the whole variable domain DGGITQSPKYLFRKEGQNVTLSCEQNLNHDAMYWYRQDPGQGLRLIYYSQIVNDFQKGDIAEGYSVSREKKESFPLTVTSAQKNPTAFYLCASSTSPGGRGSGYTFGSGTRLTVV.

This clone has a handful of counts. The chain carries TRBV11-2 and TRBJ2-7, with TRBD1 matching over 8 bases. With V trimmed by 5 bases and J by 4 bases, 4 bases remained unmatched. CDR3 length equals 13 residues. Germline V lookup: CDR1 SGHAT, CDR2 FQNNGV. CDR3 nucleotides: TGTGCCAGCAGCCCCGACAGGGGTTACGAGCAGTACTTC. Translation: CASSPDRGYEQYF.

The gene calls are TRBV5-1 and TRBJ2-6; D gene uncertain. The V and J ends lost 4 bases and 4 bases respectively, with 15 bases between them. The germline V gene encodes CDR1 SGHRS and CDR2 YFSETQ. The CDR3 runs to 16 residues. The CDR3 loop is CASSKGTVTGANVLTF. CDR3 coding DNA: TGCGCCAGCAGCAAAGGTACGGTGACAGGGGCCAACGTCCTGACTTTC.

V usage is TRBV5-8 and J usage is TRBJ2-5, with 8 bases that match TRBD2. V lost 5 bases, J lost 5 bases, and 11 bases stayed unmatched. CDR1 SGHTS and CDR2 YDEGEE come from the germline V gene. The CDR3 length is 15 residues. The DNA for the CDR3 is TGTGCCAGCAGTCGGCCGGGACTAGTACCGGAGACCCAGTACTTC. Its translation: CASSRPGLVPETQYF.

A few counts support this clone. This sequence joins TRBV29-1 and TRBJ2-3; D perhaps matches TRBD2 (7 bases). In germline, CDR1 is SQVTM, CDR2 ANQGSEA. This CDR3 contains 15 residues. Trimming pared 3 bases from V and 4 bases from J, leaving 17 bases between. Here the CDR3 reads CSVEIYPGGADTQYF. Written as DNA, the CDR3 is TGCAGCGTTGAGATTTATCCGGGGGGCGCAGATACGCAGTATTTT.

V usage is TRBV7-8 and J usage is TRBJ1-1, with 9 bases matching TRBD1. J lost 5 bases, V lost 4 bases, and 5 bases had no gene match. CDR1 SGHVS and CDR2 FQNEAQ come from the germline V gene. This CDR3 comprises 14 residues. CDR3 protein: CASSSGTGWTEAFF. CDR3 sequence (DNA): TGTGCCAGCAGCTCGGGGACAGGGTGGACTGAAGCTTTCTTT.

The chain recombines TRBV18 with TRBJ2-7; D possibly corresponds to TRBD2 (6 bases). Per germline, CDR1 KGHSH and CDR2 LQKENI. There are 13 residues in the CDR3. Trimming took off 2 bases at V and 3 bases at J, with 8 bases between the two ends. The CDR3 here is CASSPSGVYEQYF. In DNA form, the CDR3 reads TGTGCCAGCTCACCATCGGGAGTCTACGAGCAGTACTTC.

This sequence joins TRBV5-1 and TRBJ1-1; perhaps TRBD1 as D (5 bases). From germline, CDR1 is SGHRS and CDR2 YFSETQ. The CDR3 runs to 12 residues. Between the trimmed V and J ends, which lost 3 bases and 11 bases, there was a span of 14 bases. As DNA, the CDR3 is TGCGCCAGCAGCTCTCCAGGGTATGTCGCTTTCTTT. Protein product: CASSSPGYVAFF.

The table lists this clone with a few counts. The V call is TRBV6-5, the J call TRBJ2-7; the match to TRBD1 covers 12 bases. V lost 6 bases, J lost 5 bases, and 5 bases stayed unmatched. The germline gives CDR1 MNHEY, CDR2 SVGAGI. The length of the CDR3 is 14 residues. CDR3 loop: CASRTGQGADEQYF. The CDR3 DNA reads as TGTGCCAGCAGGACGGGACAGGGGGCGGACGAGCAGTACTTC.

There are a few counts of this clone. The chain recombines TRBV7-3 with TRBJ1-2; maybe TRBD1 (5 bases). Germline-derived CDR1 and CDR2 are SGHTA and FQGTGA. This CDR3 has 13 residues. Trimming took off 3 bases at V and 7 bases at J, with 12 bases between the two ends. The chain's CDR3 is CASSFRRGGGYTF. CDR3 DNA sequence: TGTGCCAGCAGCTTCCGTAGGGGAGGTGGCTACACCTTC.

This sequence joins TRBV7-6 and TRBJ2-2; TRBD1 aligns across 9 bases. Trimming took 1 base from V and 7 from J; bases not matched to a gene: 7. CDR3 length: 16 residues. Germline loops: CDR1 SGHVS, CDR2 FNYEAQ. The CDR3 spells CASSLVGDRDSGELFF. The CDR3 bases are TGTGCCAGCAGCTTAGTGGGGGACAGGGATAGCGGGGAGCTGTTTTTT.

The V and J genes are TRBV6-1 and TRBJ2-7, with D unresolved. Trimming took off 6 bases at V and 4 bases at J, with 13 bases between the two ends. Germline V gene sequence: CDR1 MNHNS, CDR2 SASEGT. This CDR3 comprises 13 residues. The CDR3 DNA reads as TGTGCCAGCAGCCAAAGAGGTCTTTACGAGCAGTACTTC. Its protein product is CASSQRGLYEQYF.

The rearrangement joins TRBV5-1 to TRBJ2-5, with 13 positions matching TRBD2. The J call may be wrong; the DNA end is better matched by TRBJ2-7. CDR3 length equals 15 residues. Germline V gene data show CDR1 as SGHRS and CDR2 as YFSETQ. DNA of the CDR3: TGCGCCAGCAGCCCCTCGGGACTAGCGGGGAACGAGCAGTACTTC. This sequence encodes CASSPSGLAGNEQYF.

Regarding this clone: This sample includes further DNA sequences coding for the same CDR3. The V gene is TRBV7-3, the J gene TRBJ1-1; D is uncertain. The CDR3 totals 17 residues. Germline loops: CDR1 SGHTA, CDR2 FQGTGA. The V end was cut by 5 bases, the J end by 0 bases, with 19 bases between. The CDR3: CASSEILEEPMNTEAFF. As DNA, the CDR3 is TGTGCCAGCAGCGAAATACTCGAAGAGCCGATGAACACTGAAGCTTTCTTT.

This clone was counted between two and nine times. The V gene is TRBV9, the J gene TRBJ1-4; D remains unclear. Germline V gene sequence: CDR1 SGDLS, CDR2 YYNGEE. V dropped 6 bases and J dropped 7 bases, with 19 bases sitting between them. This CDR3 is 15 amino acids long. CDR3 sequence reads: CASNAGGGLSEKLFF. The DNA of the CDR3 is TGTGCCAGCAACGCCGGTGGCGGTTTAAGTGAAAAACTGTTTTTT.

The sample holds a few counts of this clone. The J gene is TRBJ1-2, the V gene TRBV5-4, with D unresolved. V was cut by 2 bases and J by 3 bases, with 11 bases left in between. This CDR3 spans 14 amino acids. Germline values: CDR1 SGHNT, CDR2 YYREEE (reference sequence). In DNA, the CDR3 is TGTGCCAGCAGCTTTCCAAAGGGAGACTATGGCTACACCTTC. Encoded protein: CASSFPKGDYGYTF.